This T cell receptor (beta chain) was profiled in a study of CD4 T cells in relation to SARS-CoV-2 and coronaviruses. Study information: ViraFEST: approximately 10-day antigen culture of PBMCs, then TCR beta CDR3 sequencing.

The CDR3 length is 11 residues. CDR1 and CDR2 from the germline V gene are SGHTA and FQGNSA. The germline V and J ends were trimmed by 9 bases and 7 bases, with 13 bases remaining between them. CD4+ T cells from unexposed donors were obtained before the COVID-19 pandemic (2011-2018). CD4+ T cells were isolated from the cells after 10 days of culture. On this clone: As yet, its antigen is unknown.

Libraries were prepared by immunoSEQ multiplex PCR; TCRdb keeps only in-frame clonotypes and omits some of them. The sample yields roughly 30,000 clones, roughly four fifths seen once. The rearrangement links TRBV7-2 to TRBJ2-7, with a possible D match to TRBD1 (5 bases). Material: CD4+ T cells from PBMCs, cultured in vitro. The clonotype was recovered from a human donor in good health. CDR3 loop: CASTRAREQYF. The CDR3 DNA is TGTGCCAGTACCAGGGCGCGGGAGCAGTACTTC.